The present T cell receptor (beta chain) was sequenced within a study of early T cells in non-severe SARS-CoV-2 infection. TCRdb independently ran MiXCR on the 5' RACE reads; one entry per CDR3 protein. Counted here are 28,000 or so distinct CDR3 sequences, around 5% occurring once; the ten biggest clones make up around 4.5%. Germline loops: CDR1 MNHEY, CDR2 SVGEGT. This CDR3 contains 14 residues. Trimming shortened V by 4 bases and J by 0 bases, and 9 bases separated the two germline ends. The chain combines TRBV6-2 or TRBV6-3 with TRBJ1-1; D perhaps matches TRBD1 (6 bases). The source of this sequence is an adult who was a healthcare worker with PCR-confirmed SARS-CoV-2 infection or an uninfected control (not recorded which). The sequenced sample consisted of whole blood. CDR3 sequence reads: CASSSGTLNTEAFF. For the CDR3, the DNA is TGTGCCAGCAGTTCCGGGACATTGAACACTGAAGCTTTCTTT.